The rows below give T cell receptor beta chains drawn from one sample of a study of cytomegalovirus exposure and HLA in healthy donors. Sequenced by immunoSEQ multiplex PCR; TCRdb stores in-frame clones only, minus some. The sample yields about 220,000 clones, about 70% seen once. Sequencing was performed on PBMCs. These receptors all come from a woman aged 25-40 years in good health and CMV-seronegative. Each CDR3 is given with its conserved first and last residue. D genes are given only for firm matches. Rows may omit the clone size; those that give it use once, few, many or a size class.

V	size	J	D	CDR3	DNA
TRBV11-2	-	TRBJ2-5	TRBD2	CASRLLAAKETQYF	TGTGCCAGCAGACTACTAGCGGCCAAAGAGACCCAGTACTTC
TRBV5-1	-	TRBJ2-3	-	CASSGVGRTDTQYF	TGCGCCAGCAGCGGGGTGGGGAGGACAGATACGCAGTATTTT
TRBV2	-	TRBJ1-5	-	CASSGQNSNQPQHF	TGTGCCAGCAGTGGGCAGAATAGCAATCAGCCCCAGCATTTT
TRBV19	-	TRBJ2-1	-	CASSPGDNEQFF	TGTGCCAGTAGCCCAGGGGACAATGAGCAGTTCTTC
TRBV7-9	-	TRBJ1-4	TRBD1	CASSYAGGTDEKLFF	TGTGCCAGCAGCTATGCAGGGGGCACCGACGAAAAACTGTTTTTT
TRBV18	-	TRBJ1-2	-	CASSLEVRGDYTF	TGTGCCAGCTCACTTGAGGTCCGAGGAGACTACACCTTC
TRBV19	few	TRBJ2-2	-	CATNPFGSTGELFF	TGTGCCACTAACCCGTTTGGTAGCACCGGGGAGCTGTTTTTT
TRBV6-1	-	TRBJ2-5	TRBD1	CASNLQGAGETQYF	TGTGCCAGCAACCTACAGGGGGCTGGGGAGACCCAGTACTTC
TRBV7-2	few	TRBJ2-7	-	CASSSLAGQSYEQYF	TGTGCCAGCAGCTCCCTCGCAGGCCAAAGCTACGAGCAGTACTTC
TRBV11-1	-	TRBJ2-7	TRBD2	CASSSLLAGVYEQYF	TGTGCCAGCAGCTCCTTACTAGCGGGGGTCTACGAGCAGTACTTC
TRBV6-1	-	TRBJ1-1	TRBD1	CASSAWTGSTEAFF	TGTGCCAGCAGTGCCTGGACAGGGAGCACTGAAGCTTTCTTT
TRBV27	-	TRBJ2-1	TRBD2	CASSFRLAGGLNEQFF	TGTGCCAGCAGTTTCCGACTAGCGGGGGGTCTCAATGAGCAGTTCTTC
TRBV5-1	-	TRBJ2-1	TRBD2	CASSLALAGNEQFF	TGCGCCAGCAGCTTGGCCCTAGCGGGGAATGAGCAGTTCTTC
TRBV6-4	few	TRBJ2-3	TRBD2	CASSAGGGGGTQYF	TGTGCCAGCAGTGCCGGCGGGGGTGGTGGTACGCAGTATTTT
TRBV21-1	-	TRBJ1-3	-	CAISKGTFRGRGGNTIYF	TGTGCCATCAGCAAAGGTACATTTAGGGGGCGAGGAGGAAACACCATATATTTT
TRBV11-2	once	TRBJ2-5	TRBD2	CASSIGRLAGAQETQYF	TGTGCCAGCAGTATAGGGAGACTAGCGGGGGCTCAAGAGACCCAGTACTTC
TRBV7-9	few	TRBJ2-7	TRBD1	CASSPGQSYEQYF	TGTGCCAGCAGCCCGGGACAGTCCTACGAGCAGTACTTC
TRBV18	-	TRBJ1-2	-	CASSPQGVDGYTF	TGTGCCAGCTCACCACAGGGGGTGGATGGCTACACCTTC
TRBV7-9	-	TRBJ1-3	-	CSSSFPPGTTGNTIYF	TGTTCCAGCAGCTTCCCCCCGGGGACAACTGGAAACACCATATATTTT
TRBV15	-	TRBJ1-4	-	CATSRSSDSLNEKLFF	TGTGCCACCAGCAGATCATCGGACAGCCTTAATGAAAAACTGTTTTTT
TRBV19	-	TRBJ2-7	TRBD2	CASSATSGREGYEQYF	TGTGCCAGTAGTGCCACTAGCGGGAGGGAGGGGTACGAGCAGTACTTC
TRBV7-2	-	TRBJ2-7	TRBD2	CASSLGLAAYEQYF	TGTGCCAGCAGTCTGGGACTAGCCGCCTACGAGCAGTACTTC
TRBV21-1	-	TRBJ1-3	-	CASSKALSGLGNTIYF	TGTGCCAGCAGCAAAGCGCTTTCAGGGTTGGGAAACACCATATATTTT
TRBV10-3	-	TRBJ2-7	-	CAIRDGLYEQYF	TGTGCCATCAGGGACGGACTTTACGAGCAGTACTTC
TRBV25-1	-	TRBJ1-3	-	CASSLAGGNTIYF	TGTGCCAGCAGCCTGGCGGGGGGAAACACCATATATTTT
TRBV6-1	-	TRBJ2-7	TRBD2	CASSLGLAGYEQYF	TGTGCCAGCAGTTTAGGACTAGCGGGGTACGAGCAGTACTTC
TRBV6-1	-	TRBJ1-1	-	CASSERVSGVNTEAFF	TGTGCCAGCAGTGAACGGGTCTCCGGGGTGAACACTGAAGCTTTCTTT